Each of the 20 T cell receptor beta chains below was sequenced from the same sample in a study of human thymus T cells. The data were produced by immunoSEQ multiplex PCR, yet TCRdb's version contains in-frame clones alone and is incomplete. Among approximately 70,000 clones listed, roughly 95% were seen once. Thymus tissue for the work was resected from patients undergoing corrective heart surgery. The sample taken for sequencing was thymus tissue. Source of these receptors: a girl under three years old with a congenital heart defect but otherwise immunologically healthy.

This clone has a single count. The rearrangement joins TRBV7-4 to TRBJ2-3; a possible D gene is TRBD2 (5 bases). The CDR3 has 15 residues. CDR1 is SGHVT, CDR2 SQSDAQ, per germline. Trimming took off 6 bases at V and 5 bases at J, with 18 bases between the two ends. CDR3 region: CASRSVGVPGDTQYF. The CDR3 nucleotides read TGTGCCAGCAGGTCGGTCGGGGTCCCGGGAGATACGCAGTATTTT.

J is TRBJ1-2 and V is TRBV28; unclear D gene. V was trimmed by 3 bases and J by 0 bases, leaving 17 bases between them. CDR1 and CDR2 (germline): MDHEN, SYDVKM. The CDR3 spans 17 residues. CDR3 DNA sequence: TGTGCCAGCAGTTTTATATTGGAGGGTTGGGCTAACTATGGCTACACCTTC. Residues: CASSFILEGWANYGYTF.

V gene TRBV18 combines with J gene TRBJ2-1, with D perhaps matching TRBD1 (6 bases). CDR1 and CDR2 (germline): KGHSH, LQKENI. The CDR3 runs 14 residues. V gave up 3 bases and J gave up 8 bases, with 14 bases separating them. As DNA, the CDR3 is TGTGCCAGCTCACCTGACTCCAACAGGGATGAGCAGTTCTTC. Its protein product is CASSPDSNRDEQFF.

V gene TRBV6-5 combines with J gene TRBJ2-1, with TRBD2 identical over 7 bases. Germline assignment: CDR1 MNHEY and CDR2 SVGAGI. The CDR3 extends over 15 amino acids. V was clipped by 2 bases and J by 2 bases; unmatched bases: 3. The CDR3 DNA follows: TGTGCCAGCAGTTACAACGCGGGAGCCTACAATGAGCAGTTCTTC. Translation: CASSYNAGAYNEQFF.

The V and J genes are TRBV7-2 and TRBJ1-5, with D unresolved. The CDR3 is 16 residues long. V lost 5 bases and J 2 bases, leaving 16 bases between the germline ends. Germline CDR1 and CDR2: SGHTA and FQGNSA. The CDR3, as DNA: TGTGCCAGCAGCCCCTGGCGCGAGTTGGGCAATCAGCCCCAGCATTTT. Its translation: CASSPWRELGNQPQHF.

For this clone: Sequence at one end of the junction differs from germline and may be a read error. J is TRBJ2-5 and V is TRBV7-7; D not resolved. Germline CDR1 reads SSHAT; CDR2 reads FNYEAQ (reference sequence). This CDR3 comprises 15 residues. The CDR3 bases are TGTGCTAGCAGCCCAGGCCAGCCTACCCAAGAGACCCAGTACTTC. Protein: CASSPGQPTQETQYF.

The CDR3: CASGPKDPRWGNYEQYF. The CDR3 DNA reads as TGTGCTAGTGGTCCCAAAGACCCGCGGTGGGGTAACTACGAGCAGTACTTC. The chain recombines TRBV12-5 with TRBJ2-7; D uncertain. The CDR3 runs to 17 residues. CDR1 is LGHNT, CDR2 FRNRAP, per germline. Between the trimmed V and J ends, which lost 5 bases and 3 bases, there was a span of 23 bases.

The chain employs TRBV5-4 and TRBJ2-7; D ambiguous. V lost 0 bases and J 4 bases, leaving 11 bases between the germline ends. The germline V gene encodes CDR1 SGHNT and CDR2 YYREEE (reference sequence). The CDR3 covers 14 residues. The DNA for the CDR3 is TGTGCCAGCAGCTTGGATAGGGCGCGATACGAGCAGTACTTC. Its translation: CASSLDRARYEQYF.

The rearrangement links TRBV18 to TRBJ2-7; D is uncertain. The CDR3 contains 12 residues. Germline V lookup: CDR1 KGHSH, CDR2 LQKENI. The germline V and J ends were trimmed by 5 bases and 0 bases, with 5 bases remaining between them. The DNA of the CDR3 is TGTGCCAGCTCAAGTGGCTCCTACGAGCAGTACTTC. Protein: CASSSGSYEQYF.

The chain is built from TRBV21-1 and TRBJ1-5; the table assigns TRBD1, which was not confirmed against the DNA. TRBV21-1 is a documented pseudogene. The CDR3 runs 18 residues. The DNA of the CDR3 is TGTGCCAGCAGCAAAGACTGGGACATCAAAGAGAGCAATCAGCCCCAGCATTTT. Translation: CASSKDWDIKESNQPQHF.

This chain uses TRBV28 with TRBJ2-3; D call uncertain. Looked up from germline, CDR1 is MDHEN and CDR2 is SYDVKM. The length of the CDR3 is 17 residues. Trimming removed 5 bases at V and 3 bases at J, with 21 bases between. The CDR3 loop is CASSPRRVGFWTDTQYF. As DNA, the CDR3 is TGTGCCAGCAGTCCGAGACGAGTCGGCTTTTGGACAGATACGCAGTATTTT.

The chain carries TRBV7-9 and TRBJ2-7; 11 nucleotides line up with TRBD1. Germline loops: CDR1 SEHNR, CDR2 FQNEAQ (reference sequence). After removal of 1 base from V and 5 bases from J, the junction contained 10 bases not matched to a gene. The CDR3 runs to 17 residues. The CDR3 region has the DNA TGTGCCAGCAGCTTAGGGGAGGTCCCGGGACAGGGGGACGAGCAGTACTTC. It codes for CASSLGEVPGQGDEQYF.

The rearrangement joins TRBV28 to TRBJ2-1; 7 bases are shared with TRBD2. The germline CDR1 and CDR2 sequences are MDHEN and SYDVKM. The junction had 5 bases not matched to a gene; V was cut back by 4 bases and J by 2 bases. The CDR3 totals 15 residues. CDR3 DNA sequence: TGTGCCAGCAGTTCAAGGGAGGGGACCTACAATGAGCAGTTCTTC. Translated: CASSSREGTYNEQFF.

The rearrangement links TRBV5-1 to TRBJ2-7; D could derive from TRBD1 or TRBD2 (5 bases each). The CDR3 runs to 15 residues. CDR1 and CDR2 (germline): SGHRS, YFSETQ. V was pared by 4 bases and J by 2 bases, with 16 bases between. CDR3 nucleotides: TGCGCCAGCAGCCTACCAGGGAGTTCCCCCTACGAGCAGTACTTC. It is translated as CASSLPGSSPYEQYF.

The chain uses TRBV5-1 and TRBJ1-1; 9 bases are shared with TRBD1. This CDR3 region has 14 residues. CDR1 is SGHRS, CDR2 YFSETQ, per germline. V shed 3 bases and J 1 base; nucleotides not matched to a gene: 1. CDR3 in DNA: TGCGCCAGCAGCTCGGGACAGGGGAACACTGAAGCTTTCTTT. Translating it yields CASSSGQGNTEAFF.

This chain connects TRBV15 to TRBJ2-5, with a possible D match to TRBD1 (6 bases). The germline V gene encodes CDR1 LNHNV and CDR2 YYDKDF (reference sequence). V was shortened by 3 bases and J by 2 bases, with 10 bases between the two germline ends. The CDR3 spans 14 residues. The CDR3 DNA sequence: TGTGCCACCAGCAGGAAGGGGGTGCAAGAGACCCAGTACTTC. Its translation: CATSRKGVQETQYF.

The genes are TRBV5-1 and TRBJ1-4, with 7 positions matching TRBD1. CDR1 is SGHRS and CDR2 is YFSETQ in the germline V gene. The CDR3 has 14 amino acids. V dropped 5 bases and J dropped 4; count of bases not matched to a gene: 5. CDR3 sequence: CASRVDRNNEKLFF. The DNA of the CDR3 is TGCGCCAGCAGAGTGGACAGGAATAATGAAAAACTGTTTTTT.

The CDR3 DNA reads TGTGCCAGCAGTTCCCCTTGGACGGTGAACTCCTACGAGCAGTACTTC. Translated, it gives CASSSPWTVNSYEQYF. This rearrangement joins TRBV6-5 to TRBJ2-7; D is uncertain. Trimming pared 4 bases from V and 0 bases from J, leaving 16 bases between. This CDR3 has 16 amino acids. Germline V gene data show CDR1 as MNHEY and CDR2 as SVGAGI.

The chain couples TRBV27 to TRBJ2-7; D is perhaps TRBD2 (5 bases). This CDR3 region has 14 residues. Germline CDR1 MNHEY, CDR2 SMNVEV (reference sequence). With 4 bases removed from V and 4 bases from J, the gap between germline ends came to 14 bases. CDR3 sequence reads: CASSYDGNPYEQYF. The DNA of the CDR3 is TGTGCCAGCAGTTATGACGGGAATCCATACGAGCAGTACTTC.

The chain recombines TRBV2 with TRBJ2-7, with 7 bases fitting TRBD1. With 6 bases clipped from V and 0 bases from J, the junction kept 8 bases outside the gene matches. Germline values: CDR1 SNHLY, CDR2 FYNNEI. CDR3 length equals 15 residues. The CDR3 loop reads CASSPGQVGSYEQYF. The CDR3 DNA sequence: TGTGCCAGCAGCCCTGGACAGGTCGGCTCCTACGAGCAGTACTTC.